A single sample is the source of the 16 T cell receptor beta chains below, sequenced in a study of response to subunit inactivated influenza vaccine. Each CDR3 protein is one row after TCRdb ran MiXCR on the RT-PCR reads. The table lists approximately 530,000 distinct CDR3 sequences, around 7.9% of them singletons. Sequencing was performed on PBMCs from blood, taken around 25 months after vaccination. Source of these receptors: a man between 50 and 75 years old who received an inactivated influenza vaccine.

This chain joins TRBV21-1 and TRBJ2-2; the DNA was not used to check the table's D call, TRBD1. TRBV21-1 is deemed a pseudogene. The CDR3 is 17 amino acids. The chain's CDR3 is CASSKEADRGCTGELFF. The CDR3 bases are TGTGCCAGCAGCAAAGAAGCGGACAGGGGGTGTACCGGGGAGCTGTTTTTT.

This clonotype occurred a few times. The CDR3 bases are TGTGCCAGCAGTCTTCCCGGAGTCCTGACTTTC. This encodes CASSLPGVLTF. The chain employs TRBV28 and TRBJ2-6; no firm D call. The CDR3 loop spans 11 amino acids. The V gene's germline CDR1 is MDHEN and CDR2 SYDVKM. Trimming pared 5 bases from V and 13 bases from J, leaving 9 bases between.

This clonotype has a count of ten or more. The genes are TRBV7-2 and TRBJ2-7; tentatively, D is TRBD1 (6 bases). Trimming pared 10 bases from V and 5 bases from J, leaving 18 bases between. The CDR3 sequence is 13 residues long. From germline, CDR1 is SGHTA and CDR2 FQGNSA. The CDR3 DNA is TGTGCCATCAAGCAACAGGGTTTCAACGAGCAGTACTTC. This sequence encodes CAIKQQGFNEQYF.

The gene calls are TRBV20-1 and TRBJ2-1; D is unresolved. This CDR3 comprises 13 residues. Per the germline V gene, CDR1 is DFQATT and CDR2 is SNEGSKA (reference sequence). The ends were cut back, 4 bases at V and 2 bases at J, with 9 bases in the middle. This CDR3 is CSAISGAYNEQFF. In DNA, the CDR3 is TGCAGTGCTATTAGTGGGGCCTACAATGAGCAGTTCTTC.

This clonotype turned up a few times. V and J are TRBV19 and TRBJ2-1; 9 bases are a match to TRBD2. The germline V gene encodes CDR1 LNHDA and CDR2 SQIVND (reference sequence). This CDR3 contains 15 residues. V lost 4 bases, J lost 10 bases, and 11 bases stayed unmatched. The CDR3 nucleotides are TGTGCCAGTAGTACCCAGCGGGGGGATCCTAAAGAGCAGTTCTTC. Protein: CASSTQRGDPKEQFF.

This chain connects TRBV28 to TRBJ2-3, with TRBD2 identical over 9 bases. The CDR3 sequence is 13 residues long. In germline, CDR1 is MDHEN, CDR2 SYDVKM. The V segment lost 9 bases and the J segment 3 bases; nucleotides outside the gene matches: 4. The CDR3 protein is CASSGSVTDTQYF. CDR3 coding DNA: TGTGCCAGTAGCGGGAGTGTAACAGATACGCAGTATTTT.

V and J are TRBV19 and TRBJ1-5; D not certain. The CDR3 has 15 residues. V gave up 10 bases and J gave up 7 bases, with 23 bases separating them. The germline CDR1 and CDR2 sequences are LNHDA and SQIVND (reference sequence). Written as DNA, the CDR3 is TGTGCCACAACCCCAGCGTCTGGGAGTGGGCAGCCCCAGCATTTT. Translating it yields CATTPASGSGQPQHF.

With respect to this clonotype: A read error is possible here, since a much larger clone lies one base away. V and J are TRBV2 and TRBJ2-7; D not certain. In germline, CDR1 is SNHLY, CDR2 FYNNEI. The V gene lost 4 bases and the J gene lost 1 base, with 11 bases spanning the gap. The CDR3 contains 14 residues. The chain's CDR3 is CASSVVVGSYEQYF. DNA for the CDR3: TGTGCCAGCAGTGTTGTGGTGGGGTCCTACGAGCAGTACTTC.

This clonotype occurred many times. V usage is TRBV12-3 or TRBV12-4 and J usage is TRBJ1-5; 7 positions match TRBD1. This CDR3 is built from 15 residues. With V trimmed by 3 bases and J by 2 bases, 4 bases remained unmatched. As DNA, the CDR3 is TGTGCCAGCAGTTTTAGGGGGCTTCGCAATCAGCCCCAGCATTTT. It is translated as CASSFRGLRNQPQHF.

Here the CDR3 reads CAISASAGETQYF. CDR3 nucleotide sequence: TGTGCCATCAGTGCTAGTGCGGGGGAGACCCAGTACTTC. V is TRBV10-3 and J is TRBJ2-5; the D gene is possibly TRBD2 (6 bases). The CDR3 is 13 residues long. Germline assignment: CDR1 ENHRY and CDR2 SYGVKD. V lost 4 bases and J 5 bases, leaving 11 bases between the germline ends.

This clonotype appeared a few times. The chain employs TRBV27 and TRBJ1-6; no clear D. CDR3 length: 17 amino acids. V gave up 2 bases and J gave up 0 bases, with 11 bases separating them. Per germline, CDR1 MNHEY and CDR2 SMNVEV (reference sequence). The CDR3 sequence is CASSLTAWSSYNSPLHF. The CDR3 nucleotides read TGTGCCAGCAGTTTAACGGCCTGGAGCTCCTATAATTCACCCCTCCACTTT.

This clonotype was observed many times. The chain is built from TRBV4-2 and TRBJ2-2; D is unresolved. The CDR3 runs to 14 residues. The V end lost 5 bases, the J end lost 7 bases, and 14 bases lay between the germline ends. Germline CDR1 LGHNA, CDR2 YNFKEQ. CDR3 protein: CASSSRDKYGELFF. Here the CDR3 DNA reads TGTGCCAGCAGCTCACGAGATAAATACGGGGAGCTGTTTTTT.

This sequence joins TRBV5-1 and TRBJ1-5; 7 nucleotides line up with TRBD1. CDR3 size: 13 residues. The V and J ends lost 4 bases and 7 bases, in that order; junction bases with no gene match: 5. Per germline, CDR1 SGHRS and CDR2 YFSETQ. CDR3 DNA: TGCGCCAGCAGCGCGCAGGGGGACCAGCCCCAGCATTTT. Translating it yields CASSAQGDQPQHF.

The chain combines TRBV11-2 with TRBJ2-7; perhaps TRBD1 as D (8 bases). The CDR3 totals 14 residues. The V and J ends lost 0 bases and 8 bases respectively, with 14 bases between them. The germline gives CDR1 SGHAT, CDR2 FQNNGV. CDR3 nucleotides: TGTGCCAGCAGCTTAGAACAGGGGGGGTACCAGCAGTACTTC. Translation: CASSLEQGGYQQYF.

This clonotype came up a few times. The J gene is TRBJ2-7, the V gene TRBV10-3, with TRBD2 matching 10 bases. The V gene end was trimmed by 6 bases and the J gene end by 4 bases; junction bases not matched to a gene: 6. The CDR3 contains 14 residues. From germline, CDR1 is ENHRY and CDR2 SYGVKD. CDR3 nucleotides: TGTGCCATCAGCGGACTAGCGGAGAAGTACGAGCAGTACTTC. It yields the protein CAISGLAEKYEQYF.

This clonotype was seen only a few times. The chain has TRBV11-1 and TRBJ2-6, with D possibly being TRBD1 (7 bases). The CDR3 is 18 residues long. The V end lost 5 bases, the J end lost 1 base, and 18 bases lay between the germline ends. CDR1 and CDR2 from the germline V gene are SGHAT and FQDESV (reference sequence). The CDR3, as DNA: TGTGCCAGCAGCCGGGAGACAGGGTCCGTATCTGGGGCCAACGTCCTGACTTTC. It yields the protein CASSRETGSVSGANVLTF.